This T cell receptor (beta chain) was recorded in a study of T cell clones after liver transplantation (dated by TCRdb to between 2018 and 2020). For the study in its entirety: The samples were obtained from ITN030ST, a randomized trial that attempted immunosuppression withdrawal within 2 years after liver transplantation. After a pre-transplant mixed lymphocyte reaction, TCRbeta sequencing was used to pinpoint donor-reactive T cell clones, which were subsequently tracked in post-transplant blood. Third party-reactive TCRbeta sequences were also identified from pre-transplant MLRs to serve as an antigen-independent comparator for donor-reactive sequences. Of the eight recipients, a few were HCV-positive, while the remaining recipients had been transplanted for non-autoimmune, non-viral indications. Until randomization at 12-24 months post-transplant, subjects were given standard immunosuppression, with no induction therapy. Tolerance meant complete immunosuppression withdrawal for at least one year without liver enzymes rising beyond twice the upper limit of normal. Blood samples were collected pre-transplant, pre-randomization before withdrawal, and post-randomization after either complete withdrawal or failed withdrawal. Of the 8 liver transplant recipients making up the studied cohort, 3 were classified as tolerant and 5 as non-tolerant. What the study reported, not specific to this receptor: Donor-reactive sequences decreased more than third party-reactive sequences, which suggests partial antigen-specific deletion that was not related to withdrawal success. The conclusions were preliminary, being limited by small, heterogeneous patient numbers and by non-standardized post-transplant time points. Without allograft tissue specimens, donor-reactive T cells may have migrated into the graft rather than being deleted. Low numbers of available donor cells limited the measurable donor-reactive repertoire in a couple of subjects. In 5 of 8 subjects, circulating donor-reactive CD4 TCRbeta sequences decreased significantly after transplant, regardless of tolerance or HCV status. When repertoire turnover was taken into account, detection of donor-reactive sequences was significantly reduced in 7 of 8 subjects for CD4 and in 8 of 8 subjects for CD8.

From the cysteine up to the phenylalanine, the CDR3 has a length of 15 residues. Left in the record is the CDR3 DNA by itself, 45 bases read in frame from the first base. V sheds 4 bases and J sheds 4 bases, leaving 17 bases between their ends. From the germline V gene, CDR1 is SGHRS and CDR2 is YFSETQ. As regards this clone: No cognate antigen has been identified for it. No quality values exist for individual bases; no much larger clone is one base distant.

The time point label on this specimen signifies: pre-transplant. Unstimulated PBMCs, after thawing, were stained for CD3, CD4 and CD8 and then FACS-sorted into CD3+CD4+ and CD3+CD8+ populations. All 8 studied subjects were randomized to withdrawal of immunosuppression. The Qiagen DNeasy Blood and Tissue Kit was used to isolate genomic DNA. High-throughput TCRbeta CDR3 sequencing of frozen genomic DNA was performed by immunoSEQ, including PCR amplification, mapping, bias correction and internal controls. The authors' pipeline ran thus. Only productive rearrangements were retained, with each unique TCRbeta sequence defined by its CDR3 nucleotide sequence together with its V and J gene. Donor-reactive sequences required at least 5-fold expansion in CFSE-low cells versus unstimulated pre-transplant cells and at least 0.01% frequency. Minimum frequency thresholds were set for each subject on the basis of the unstimulated sample with the lowest template count, so that a detection power of at least 90% was ensured. Jensen-Shannon divergence between the top 1000 TCRbeta sequences after and before transplant was used to measure repertoire turnover. Changes in detection of donor-reactive sequences were assessed with two-sided Fisher's exact tests. The immuneACCESS repertoire file appears here via TCRdb, limited to in-frame rearrangements. These files lack a portion of the clones; in checked studies, under half of the deficit traces to unresolved V genes, and the cause of the others is not known. The DNA was the basis for D and trimming; V, J and clone size are from that table. Within this sample are about 78,000 clones, with under 90% of them counted one time only. The top ten clonotypes cover roughly 0.6% of the sample.

This receptor was taken from a human donor who received a liver transplant. The sample consisted of CD4+ T cells from blood, taken before liver transplant. In this chain, TRBV5-1 is recombined with TRBJ2-5, with a tentative D gene TRBD1 over 5 matching bases. The CDR3 corresponds to CASSPVRAQGETQYF. The base sequence is TGCGCCAGCAGCCCGGTAAGGGCCCAGGGAGAGACCCAGTACTTC.